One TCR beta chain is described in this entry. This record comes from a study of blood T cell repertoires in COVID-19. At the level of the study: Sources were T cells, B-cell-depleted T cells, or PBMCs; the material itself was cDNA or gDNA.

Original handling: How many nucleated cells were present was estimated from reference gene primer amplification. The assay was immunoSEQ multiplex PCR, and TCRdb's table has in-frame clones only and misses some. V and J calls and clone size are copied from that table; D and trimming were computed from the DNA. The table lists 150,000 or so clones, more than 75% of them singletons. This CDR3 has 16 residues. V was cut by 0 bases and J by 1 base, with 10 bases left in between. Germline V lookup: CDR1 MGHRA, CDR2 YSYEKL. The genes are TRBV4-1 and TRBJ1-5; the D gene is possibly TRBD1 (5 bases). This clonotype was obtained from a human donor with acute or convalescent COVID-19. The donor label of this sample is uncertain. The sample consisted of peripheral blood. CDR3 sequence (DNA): TGCGCCAGCAGCCAAGATTGGGGCAGAAGCAATCAGCCCCAGCATTTT. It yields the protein CASSQDWGRSNQPQHF.